This entry lists 23 T cell receptor beta chains sequenced from one sample in a study of blood T cell repertoires in COVID-19. Method: immunoSEQ multiplex PCR; TCRdb's copy keeps in-frame clones and lacks some. The sample contains around 250,000 clones, roughly 85% of which appear only once. Sample: PBMCs or T cells enriched from blood (not recorded which). Receptors were obtained from a woman in her forties or fifties who had recovered from COVID-19.

The chain links TRBV27 to TRBJ1-6, with a weak D call TRBD1 (6 bases). Trimming pared 1 base from V and 10 bases from J, leaving 11 bases between. Germline V lookup: CDR1 MNHEY, CDR2 SMNVEV (reference sequence). The CDR3 runs 14 residues. DNA for the CDR3: TGTGCCAGCAGTTTATGGGGGCGAGGATCACCCCTCCACTTT. Residues: CASSLWGRGSPLHF.

The gene calls are TRBV2 and TRBJ2-7, with a tentative D call TRBD1 (6 bases). Trimming removed 2 bases at V and 6 bases at J, with 14 bases between. The CDR3 sequence is 14 residues long. Per the germline V gene, CDR1 is SNHLY and CDR2 is FYNNEI. CDR3 in amino acids: CASSELGRGSEQYF. The CDR3 nucleotides read TGTGCCAGCAGTGAATTGGGCAGGGGTTCCGAGCAGTACTTC.

The chain recombines TRBV24-1 with TRBJ2-7; 9 bases agree with TRBD1. The CDR3 length is 16 residues. V lost 2 bases to trimming and J lost 0 bases; unmatched junction nucleotides: 4. The germline V gene has CDR1 KGHDR and CDR2 SFDVKD. The CDR3 bases are TGTGCCACCAGTGATTCGACAGGGGGGATCTCCTACGAGCAGTACTTC. This encodes CATSDSTGGISYEQYF.

The chain combines TRBV18 with TRBJ2-7, with unresolved D. Germline V gives CDR1 KGHSH, CDR2 LQKENI. The CDR3 has 15 amino acids. Trimming stripped 3 bases from V and 2 bases from J, with 14 bases between. The CDR3: CASSPATDSPYEQYF. CDR3 in DNA: TGTGCCAGCTCACCGGCCACTGACTCCCCCTACGAGCAGTACTTC.

The chain combines TRBV5-1 with TRBJ1-1, with a possible D match to TRBD1 (5 bases). Per the germline V gene, CDR1 is SGHRS and CDR2 is YFSETQ. The CDR3 has 15 residues. V was clipped by 4 bases and J by 0 bases, with 13 bases between them. The CDR3 DNA reads TGCGCCAGCAGCCCGAGGGGAGGGGTGAACACTGAAGCTTTCTTT. Amino acid sequence: CASSPRGGVNTEAFF.

This chain joins TRBV5-1 and TRBJ2-3; TRBD2 aligns across 12 bases. V gave up 5 bases and J gave up 5 bases; unmatched junction bases: 6. The CDR3 extends over 15 amino acids. Germline V gene sequence: CDR1 SGHRS, CDR2 YFSETQ. Written as DNA, the CDR3 is TGCGCCAGCAGTAGACTAGCGGGAGTGGAAGATACGCAGTATTTT. Its protein is CASSRLAGVEDTQYF.

The V gene is TRBV5-1, the J gene TRBJ2-7; 7 bases fit TRBD2. Per germline, CDR1 SGHRS and CDR2 YFSETQ. V lost 4 bases and J lost 6; bases outside the gene matches: 7. The CDR3 covers 13 residues. In DNA, the CDR3 is TGCGCCAGCAGCCGGACGCGGGAGAGCGAGCAGTACTTC. It translates to CASSRTRESEQYF.

This clone came up once. CDR3 protein: CASSFTTANYGYTF. CDR3 bases: TGTGCCAGCAGCTTTACGACAGCTAACTATGGCTACACCTTC. The chain combines TRBV7-9 with TRBJ1-2, with D maybe TRBD1 (5 bases). V was cut by 3 bases and J by 0 bases, with 8 bases left in between. Per germline, CDR1 SEHNR and CDR2 FQNEAQ (reference sequence). The CDR3 sequence is 14 residues long. The full variable domain, with the rest looked up from reference TRBV7-9 and TRBJ1-2, is DTGVSQNPRHKITKRGQNVTFRCDPISEHNRLYWYRQTLGQGPEFLTYFQNEAQLEKSRLLSDRFSAERPKGSFSTLEIQRTEQGDSAMYLCASSFTTANYGYTFGSGTRLTVV.

In the case of this clone: The junction shows a germline mismatch at one end, possibly a read error. The chain joins TRBV2 to TRBJ2-7; 12 nucleotides agree with TRBD2. The CDR3 is 12 amino acids. Germline assignment: CDR1 SNHLY and CDR2 FYNNEI. The chain's CDR3 is CASKSSGRGSFF. CDR3 sequence (DNA): TGTGCCAGCAAGTCTAGCGGGAGGGGTTCGTTCTTC.

The rearrangement joins TRBV4-1 to TRBJ1-2; TRBD1 matches at 8 bases. This CDR3 has 14 residues. Per the germline V gene, CDR1 is MGHRA and CDR2 is YSYEKL. With V trimmed by 3 bases and J by 6 bases, 6 bases remained unmatched. CDR3 in DNA: TGCGCCAGCAGCCATATCGGGACAGGTGATGGCTACACCTTC. Amino acids: CASSHIGTGDGYTF.

The gene calls are TRBV3-1 (or the pseudogene TRBV3-2) and TRBJ2-1, with TRBD2 matching over 7 bases. Germline V lookup: CDR1 LGHDT, CDR2 YNNKEL (reference sequence). With V trimmed by 0 bases and J by 9 bases, 5 bases remained unmatched. CDR3 size: 14 residues. The chain's CDR3 is CASSQEREYGEQFF. The CDR3, as DNA: TGTGCCAGCAGCCAAGAGCGGGAGTACGGTGAGCAGTTCTTC.

The chain recombines TRBV7-6 with TRBJ2-7; no firm D call. The germline V gene has CDR1 SGHVS and CDR2 FNYEAQ. The CDR3 is 14 residues long. The V gene lost 2 bases and the J gene lost 0 bases, with 8 bases spanning the gap. The CDR3 region is CASSLFRSSYEQYF. As DNA, the CDR3 is TGTGCCAGCAGCTTATTTCGGAGCTCCTACGAGCAGTACTTC.

This clone was seen a single time. The V call is TRBV10-3, the J call TRBJ2-1; 9 positions match TRBD2. The ends lost 8 bases at V and 9 bases at J; junction bases unmatched: 8. CDR1 is ENHRY, CDR2 SYGVKD, per germline. The CDR3 is 13 residues long. The CDR3 loop is CAIRAGTSREQFF. DNA of the CDR3: TGTGCCATCCGTGCCGGGACTAGCCGTGAGCAGTTCTTC.

The gene calls are TRBV24-1 and TRBJ1-2, with 7 bases that match TRBD1. The ends lost 3 bases at V and 4 bases at J; junction bases unmatched: 1. This CDR3 spans 13 amino acids. CDR1 and CDR2 (germline): KGHDR, SFDVKD. The CDR3 loop is CATSDGDSYGYTF. In DNA form, the CDR3 reads TGTGCCACCAGTGATGGGGACAGCTATGGCTACACCTTC.

The V gene is TRBV10-3, the J gene TRBJ1-5; 8 nucleotides match TRBD1. Per the germline V gene, CDR1 is ENHRY and CDR2 is SYGVKD. Unmatched junction bases numbered 10, after V lost 10 bases and J lost 2 bases. This CDR3 contains 15 residues. CDR3 in DNA: TGTGCCACGACGGACAGGGATTCAGGCAATCAGCCCCAGCATTTT. Encoded protein: CATTDRDSGNQPQHF.

V gene TRBV6-5 combines with J gene TRBJ1-3; maybe TRBD1 (5 bases). This CDR3 contains 15 residues. The V gene's germline CDR1 is MNHEY and CDR2 SVGAGI. The germline V and J ends were trimmed by 8 bases and 4 bases, with 18 bases remaining between them. This chain's CDR3 is CASAVQGLGGNTIYF. CDR3 coding DNA: TGTGCCAGCGCTGTCCAGGGTCTCGGGGGAAACACCATATATTTT.

Comments on this clone: The sample has other DNA sequences that encode this CDR3 too. The chain joins TRBV12-3 or TRBV12-4 to TRBJ1-2, with no clear D. V shed 3 bases and J shed 2 bases, with 7 bases lying between them. This CDR3 has 13 amino acids. The CDR3 coding sequence is TGTGCCAGCAGTTTCTCGGGGAACTATGGCTACACCTTC. Its translation: CASSFSGNYGYTF.

The V and J genes are TRBV5-1 and TRBJ1-2; D might be TRBD1 (5 bases). Looked up from germline, CDR1 is SGHRS and CDR2 is YFSETQ. CDR3 length: 15 amino acids. Trimming left V 0 bases short and J 2 bases short, with 11 bases between. Here the CDR3 reads CASSLGLGLNYGYTF. DNA of the CDR3: TGCGCCAGCAGCTTGGGATTGGGGCTGAACTATGGCTACACCTTC. Together with reference TRBV5-1 and TRBJ1-2, the CDR3 gives the full variable domain: KAGVTQTPRYLIKTRGQQVTLSCSPISGHRSVSWYQQTPGQGLQFLFEYFSETQRNKGNFPGRFSGRQFSNSRSEMNVSTLELGDSALYLCASSLGLGLNYGYTFGSGTRLTVV.

The chain employs TRBV5-4 and TRBJ1-1; D possibly corresponds to TRBD1 (5 bases). The V end lost 2 bases, the J end lost 4 bases, and 6 bases lay between the germline ends. The germline V gene encodes CDR1 SGHNT and CDR2 YYREEE (reference sequence). The CDR3 is 12 amino acids. The CDR3 here is CASSLDSTEAFF. Here the CDR3 DNA reads TGTGCCAGCAGCTTAGACAGCACTGAAGCTTTCTTT.

This clone occurred once. The chain has TRBV24-1 and TRBJ2-5; 9 bases fit TRBD1. CDR1 and CDR2 from the germline V gene are KGHDR and SFDVKD. With 3 bases clipped from V and 4 bases from J, the junction kept 8 bases outside the gene matches. The CDR3 consists of 16 residues. In nucleotides, the CDR3 is TGTGCCACCAGTGATGGGGGACAGGGTCCAGGAGAGACCCAGTACTTC. This translates into CATSDGGQGPGETQYF.

This chain joins TRBV6-1 and TRBJ1-1; 7 bases are shared with TRBD1. The V gene's germline CDR1 is MNHNS and CDR2 SASEGT. The CDR3 covers 15 residues. V was pared by 3 bases and J by 7 bases, with 11 bases of the junction left unmatched. The CDR3: CASSDPGGSLDEAFF. The CDR3 DNA reads TGTGCCAGCAGTGATCCAGGGGGTAGTCTTGATGAAGCTTTCTTT.

This clone came up once. Other DNA sequences in the sample encode the same CDR3. This chain uses TRBV5-1 with TRBJ2-3; 8 bases line up with TRBD2. The CDR3 is 14 residues long. Per germline, CDR1 SGHRS and CDR2 YFSETQ. J was trimmed by 6 bases and V by 4 bases; bases with no gene match: 7. The CDR3 spells CASSLGLAGDTQYF. The CDR3 DNA is TGCGCCAGCAGCCTTGGACTAGCCGGGGATACGCAGTATTTT.

This chain uses TRBV11-3 with TRBJ2-1; D might be TRBD2 (6 bases). The CDR3 extends over 14 amino acids. V was clipped by 1 base and J by 6 bases, with 10 bases between them. Germline V gene sequence: CDR1 SGHNT, CDR2 YENEEA. CDR3 coding DNA: TGTGCCAGCAGCTTAGTAGCGGCCGCCAATGAGCAGTTCTTC. Translation gives CASSLVAAANEQFF.